The clone carrying this T cell receptor beta chain was seen a handful of times. The ends lost 5 bases at V and 1 base at J; junction bases unmatched: 7. Germline CDR1 and CDR2: SGHVS and FNYEAQ. This CDR3 comprises 15 residues. Assay used: immunoSEQ multiplex PCR; TCRdb lists only in-frame clones, some missing. The sample yields about 66,000 clones, 70% to 85% seen once. These data come from a study of blood T cell repertoires in COVID-19. Across the study: T cells, B-cell-depleted T cells, or PBMCs supplied cDNA or gDNA.

This sequence joins TRBV7-6 and TRBJ1-1, with 7 bases fitting TRBD1. The sample was peripheral blood. This sequence was found in a man between 60 and 75 years old with acute or convalescent COVID-19. CDR3 nucleotides: TGTGCCAGCAGCGATACAGGGGCCCAGAACACTGAAGCTTTCTTT. This codes for CASSDTGAQNTEAFF.